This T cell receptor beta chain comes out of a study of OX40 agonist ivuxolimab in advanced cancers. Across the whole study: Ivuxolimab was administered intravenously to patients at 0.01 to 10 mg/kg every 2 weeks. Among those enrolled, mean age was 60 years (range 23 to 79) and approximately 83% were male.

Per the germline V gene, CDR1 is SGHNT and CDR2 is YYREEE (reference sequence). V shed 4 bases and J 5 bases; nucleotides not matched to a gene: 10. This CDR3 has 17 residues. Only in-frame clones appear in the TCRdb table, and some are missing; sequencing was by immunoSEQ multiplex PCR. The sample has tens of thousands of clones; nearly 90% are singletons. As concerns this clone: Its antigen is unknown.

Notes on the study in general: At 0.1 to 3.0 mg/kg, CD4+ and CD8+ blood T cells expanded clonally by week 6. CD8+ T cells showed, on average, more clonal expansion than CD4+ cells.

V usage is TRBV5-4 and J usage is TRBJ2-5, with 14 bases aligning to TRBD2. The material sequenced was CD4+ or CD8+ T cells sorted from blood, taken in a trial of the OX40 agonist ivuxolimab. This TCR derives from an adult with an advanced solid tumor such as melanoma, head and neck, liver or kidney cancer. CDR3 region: CASSPRTSGGSRETQYF. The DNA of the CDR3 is TGTGCCAGCAGCCCCAGGACTAGCGGGGGGTCAAGGGAGACCCAGTACTTC.